These 21 T cell receptor beta chains came from one sample sequenced in a study of blood T cell repertoires in COVID-19. Sequencing was performed with immunoSEQ multiplex PCR; in TCRdb, only in-frame clones are kept and a portion is missing. The sample lists roughly 80,000 clones; about four fifths were seen once. Sequencing input: peripheral blood. Every receptor here comes from a human donor in a cohort sampled during active COVID-19.

The chain carries TRBV19 and TRBJ1-1; possible D gene TRBD1, 6 bases. The length of the CDR3 is 18 residues. Germline CDR1 and CDR2: LNHDA and SQIVND (reference sequence). V was clipped by 3 bases and J by 7 bases, with 27 bases between them. The CDR3 region is CASSISAGVLLLNGEAFF. In nucleotides, the CDR3 is TGTGCCAGTAGTATCTCGGCAGGGGTTCTTCTCTTGAACGGTGAAGCTTTCTTT.

The V gene is TRBV11-1, the J gene TRBJ2-7; 10 positions match TRBD1. CDR1 and CDR2 (germline): SGHAT, FQDESV (reference sequence). This CDR3 has 14 amino acids. V lost 1 base to trimming and J lost 6 bases; unmatched junction nucleotides: 3. The CDR3 bases are TGTGCCAGCAGCTTAGGGGACAGGGGAGGCGAGCAGTACTTC. Amino acids: CASSLGDRGGEQYF.

This clone was recorded a few times. CDR3 sequence (DNA): TGTGCCAGTAACGTATGGGACAGGGCAGATGGCTACACCTTC. Residues: CASNVWDRADGYTF. The chain combines TRBV19 with TRBJ1-2; 9 nucleotides agree with TRBD1. J was trimmed by 6 bases and V by 7 bases; bases with no gene match: 9. CDR3 length equals 14 residues. The V gene's germline CDR1 is LNHDA and CDR2 SQIVND (reference sequence). The whole variable domain, remainder taken from reference TRBV19 and TRBJ1-2, is DGGITQSPKYLFRKEGQNVTLSCEQNLNHDAMYWYRQDPGQGLRLIYYSQIVNDFQKGDIAEGYSVSREKKESFPLTVTSAQKNPTAFYLCASNVWDRADGYTFGSGTRLTVV.

This chain links TRBV7-9 with TRBJ1-5; a weak D match, TRBD1 (5 bases). Germline V gene data show CDR1 as SEHNR and CDR2 as FQNEAQ (reference sequence). This CDR3 has 15 amino acids. Trimming pared 1 base from V and 1 base from J, leaving 8 bases between. The CDR3 DNA reads as TGTGCCAGCAGCTTAGGGGGGGACAGCAATCAGCCCCAGCATTTT. Translated, it gives CASSLGGDSNQPQHF. The full variable domain, its missing parts supplied by reference TRBV7-9 and TRBJ1-5, is DTGVSQNPRHKITKRGQNVTFRCDPISEHNRLYWYRQTLGQGPEFLTYFQNEAQLEKSRLLSDRFSAERPKGSFSTLEIQRTEQGDSAMYLCASSLGGDSNQPQHFGDGTRLSIL.

This clone was seen only once. This chain links TRBV25-1 with TRBJ2-7; the D gene is possibly TRBD1 (5 bases). This CDR3 has 13 amino acids. In germline, CDR1 is MGHDK, CDR2 SYGVNS. V was cut by 2 bases and J by 3 bases, with 8 bases left in between. In nucleotides, the CDR3 is TGTGCCAGCAGTGAACCCCAGGGCTACGAGCAGTACTTC. Translating gives CASSEPQGYEQYF.

V is TRBV11-2 and J is TRBJ1-5; D remains ambiguous. The CDR3 extends over 16 amino acids. The ends were cut back, 1 base at V and 0 bases at J, with 10 bases in the middle. Germline V gene sequence: CDR1 SGHAT, CDR2 FQNNGV. The CDR3 nucleotides are TGTGCCAGCAGCTTAGTATCGGGAAATAGCAATCAGCCCCAGCATTTT. Its translation is CASSLVSGNSNQPQHF.

The chain links TRBV3-1 (or the pseudogene TRBV3-2) to TRBJ2-7; 8 bases align to TRBD1. Germline CDR1 is LGHDT and CDR2 is YNNKEL (reference sequence). This CDR3 is built from 14 residues. The trim removed 5 bases at V and 3 bases at J, leaving 6 bases unmatched. CDR3 bases: TGTGCCAGCAGCAGGGCAGGGGGCGGCTACGAGCAGTACTTC. Amino acid sequence: CASSRAGGGYEQYF.

The V gene is TRBV21-1, the J gene TRBJ1-5. TRBV21-1 counts as a pseudogene. The CDR3 is 13 residues long. The CDR3 sequence: CASSKGTMKPQHF. In nucleotides, the CDR3 is TGTGCCAGCAGCAAAGGGACTATGAAGCCCCAGCATTTT.

The J gene is TRBJ1-2, the V gene TRBV19; TRBD1 might be the D (6 bases). V was cut by 5 bases and J by 4 bases, with 14 bases left in between. Germline CDR1 LNHDA, CDR2 SQIVND (reference sequence). This CDR3 has 14 amino acids. CDR3: CASSLAGVRYGYTF. The CDR3 coding sequence is TGTGCCAGTAGTTTGGCAGGGGTGCGCTATGGCTACACCTTC.

J is TRBJ2-3 and V is TRBV5-1; 13 bases are shared with TRBD2. The CDR3 contains 17 residues. CDR1 and CDR2 (germline): SGHRS, YFSETQ. V shed 4 bases, J shed 2 bases, and the junction held 7 bases outside the gene matches. The CDR3 nucleotides are TGCGCCAGCAGCCCGCAGACTAGCGGGGGGATCACAGATACGCAGTATTTT. Translating gives CASSPQTSGGITDTQYF.

The rearrangement joins TRBV6-5 to TRBJ1-1, with 7 positions matching TRBD1. Per the germline V gene, CDR1 is MNHEY and CDR2 is SVGAGI. CDR3 length equals 15 residues. After removal of 2 bases from V and 4 bases from J, the junction contained 7 bases not matched to a gene. This CDR3 is CASSYNKGGGTEAFF. CDR3 DNA sequence: TGTGCCAGCAGTTACAATAAAGGGGGCGGCACTGAAGCTTTCTTT.

V usage is TRBV20-1 and J usage is TRBJ2-3, with 7 bases identical to TRBD2. The CDR3 sequence is 11 residues long. Germline assignment: CDR1 DFQATT and CDR2 SNEGSKA (reference sequence). The ends lost 1 base at V and 9 bases at J; junction bases unmatched: 1. The CDR3 bases are TGCAGTGCTAGAGGGGAGGGCACGCAGTATTTT. As protein: CSARGEGTQYF.

This sequence joins TRBV7-2 and TRBJ2-1; 11 bases agree with TRBD2. The CDR3 consists of 16 residues. Germline V gives CDR1 SGHTA, CDR2 FQGNSA. Trimming removed 5 bases from V and 8 bases from J; junction bases left unmatched: 11. CDR3 sequence reads: CASSISSGGVIYEQFF. In nucleotides, the CDR3 is TGTGCCAGCAGCATAAGTAGCGGGGGGGTCATTTATGAGCAGTTCTTC.

This clone showed up just once. The chain couples TRBV28 to TRBJ1-5; D gene uncertain. Germline loops: CDR1 MDHEN, CDR2 SYDVKM. The V gene lost 6 bases and the J gene lost 2 bases, with 14 bases spanning the gap. The CDR3 covers 15 residues. The DNA for the CDR3 is TGTGCCAGCAGCTCCCCGGACTATGGCAATCAGCCCCAGCATTTT. It codes for CASSSPDYGNQPQHF.

CDR3 in amino acids: CASSLGTAQETQYF. CDR3 nucleotides: TGCGCCAGCAGCTTGGGCACAGCCCAGGAGACCCAGTACTTC. V usage is TRBV5-1 and J usage is TRBJ2-5; no firm D call. CDR1 is SGHRS, CDR2 YFSETQ, per germline. Between the trimmed V and J ends, which lost 0 bases and 5 bases, there was a span of 11 bases. The CDR3 sequence is 14 residues long.

J is TRBJ1-4 and V is TRBV5-6, with D possibly TRBD1 on 6 matching bases. Trimming shortened V by 0 bases and J by 9 bases, and 15 bases separated the two germline ends. The CDR3 runs 15 residues. Looked up from germline, CDR1 is SGHDT and CDR2 is YYEEEE. The chain's CDR3 is CASSLDPGGAQKLFF. CDR3 nucleotide sequence: TGTGCCAGCAGCTTGGACCCCGGGGGGGCGCAAAAACTGTTTTTT.

This chain joins TRBV5-1 and TRBJ2-7, with 7 bases matching TRBD1. V lost 4 bases and J lost 3; bases outside the gene matches: 13. CDR1 is SGHRS and CDR2 is YFSETQ in the germline V gene. The CDR3 extends over 16 amino acids. The CDR3 DNA reads TGCGCCAGCAGCACAACCCGGGACAGTGTTTACTACGAGCAGTACTTC. This sequence encodes CASSTTRDSVYYEQYF.

The CDR3 bases are TGTGCCAGCAGCCCTCCGGGACAGGGAAGAGGTGGCTACACCTTC. As protein: CASSPPGQGRGGYTF. The chain combines TRBV5-6 with TRBJ1-2, with 9 bases identical to TRBD1. In germline, CDR1 is SGHDT, CDR2 YYEEEE. V dropped 4 bases and J dropped 7; count of bases not matched to a gene: 11. This CDR3 is built from 15 residues.

The gene calls are TRBV7-9 and TRBJ1-5; D perhaps matches TRBD1 (5 bases). CDR3 length: 15 amino acids. V was trimmed by 5 bases and J by 2 bases, leaving 13 bases between them. CDR1 SEHNR and CDR2 FQNEAQ come from the germline V gene (reference sequence). This chain's CDR3 is CASSAQGGGNQPQHF. The CDR3 nucleotides read TGTGCCAGCAGCGCGCAGGGTGGGGGCAATCAGCCCCAGCATTTT.

The rearrangement links TRBV27 to TRBJ2-7, with 9 bases fitting TRBD1. The V gene's germline CDR1 is MNHEY and CDR2 SMNVEV (reference sequence). The CDR3 spans 15 residues. J gave up 0 bases and V 6 bases, and 6 bases lay outside the gene matches. The CDR3 sequence: CASRHDRGDSYEQYF. The CDR3 DNA reads TGTGCCAGCAGACACGACAGGGGGGACTCCTACGAGCAGTACTTC.

The table lists this clone with a few counts. The CDR3 region has the DNA TGTGCCATCAGTGAGCCCACCCAACTGGAGCAGTACTTC. This gives the protein CAISEPTQLEQYF. The J gene is TRBJ2-7, the V gene TRBV10-3, with D hard to call. The CDR3 loop spans 13 amino acids. V lost 2 bases to trimming and J lost 7 bases, with 12 bases between them. The germline V gene has CDR1 ENHRY and CDR2 SYGVKD.